This T cell receptor beta chain was profiled in a study of T cell responses to AZD1222 COVID-19 vaccine. The wider study: Whether given at about 4 or about 12 weeks, second doses were pooled.

Profiling relied on immunoSEQ multiplex PCR, and the TCRdb table lists in-frame clones only, not all of them. The sample comprises about 130,000 clones, around 83% of which are singletons, and 10% to 15% rests with the top ten. Study-level findings and limits: Females outnumbered males among donors, who were mostly white British; clonal diversity was possibly underestimated. Mapped onto spike, vaccine-associated CD4 TCRs spanned it and were dominant at 160-218 and 743-854.

The germline gives CDR1 LGHDT, CDR2 YNNKEL (reference sequence). This CDR3 has 14 residues. With V trimmed by 4 bases and J by 7 bases, 4 bases remained unmatched. With regard to this clone: Its specificity is not known.

The receptor was isolated from an adult in good health. The source was peripheral blood, collected on day 0 of AZD1222 vaccination. The rearrangement joins TRBV3-1 (or the pseudogene TRBV3-2) to TRBJ2-2, with 9 nucleotides matching TRBD1. In DNA, the CDR3 is TGTGCCAGCAGCCTCACAGGGGGCTACGGGGAGCTGTTTTTT. Translation: CASSLTGGYGELFF.